Below, 20 T cell receptor beta chains from the same sample are listed, as sequenced in a study of T cell clones after liver transplantation. The method was immunoSEQ multiplex PCR; TCRdb's version includes in-frame clones alone and lacks a portion of them. The table has roughly 53,000 clones, more than 70% seen once. The sequenced sample was CD4+ T cells from blood, obtained at the 22-month timepoint. The source is a human patient who received a liver transplant. These T cells may partly come from the graft donor.

The chain couples TRBV14 to TRBJ1-1, with 12 bases lining up with TRBD1. With V trimmed by 1 base and J by 4 bases, 4 bases remained unmatched. CDR1 and CDR2 from the germline V gene are SGHDN and FVKESK. This CDR3 has 16 amino acids. In DNA form, the CDR3 reads TGTGCCAGCAGCCAAGGGGACAGGGGGCTAATCACTGAAGCTTTCTTT. It codes for CASSQGDRGLITEAFF.

The chain recombines TRBV11-1 with TRBJ2-3; a weak D match, TRBD1 (5 bases). The CDR3 has 16 residues. CDR1 and CDR2 (germline): SGHAT, FQDESV (reference sequence). V lost 5 bases and J 0 bases, leaving 15 bases between the germline ends. The CDR3 DNA sequence: TGTGCCAGCAGCCTGGGGCTGGGGCCTAGCACAGATACGCAGTATTTT. It is translated as CASSLGLGPSTDTQYF.

This chain links TRBV5-1 with TRBJ1-1; weak D call: TRBD1 (6 bases). The CDR3 is 14 residues long. Germline CDR1 and CDR2: SGHRS and YFSETQ. V gave up 0 bases and J gave up 6 bases, with 12 bases separating them. The CDR3 reads CASSLAGGTPEAFF. The CDR3 DNA follows: TGCGCCAGCAGCTTGGCCGGGGGGACACCTGAAGCTTTCTTT. Full variable domain (rest looked up from reference TRBV5-1 and TRBJ1-1): KAGVTQTPRYLIKTRGQQVTLSCSPISGHRSVSWYQQTPGQGLQFLFEYFSETQRNKGNFPGRFSGRQFSNSRSEMNVSTLELGDSALYLCASSLAGGTPEAFFGQGTRLTVV.

The V and J genes are TRBV7-6 and TRBJ2-2; weak D call: TRBD2 (5 bases). The CDR3 is made up of 16 amino acids. Germline V lookup: CDR1 SGHVS, CDR2 FNYEAQ. V lost 0 bases, J lost 4 bases, and 12 bases lay in between. DNA for the CDR3: TGTGCCAGCAGCTTAGCAGGAGGCCAGGCCACCGGGGAGCTGTTTTTT. Amino acids: CASSLAGGQATGELFF.

The chain recombines TRBV28 with TRBJ2-2, with 10 bases aligning to TRBD2. Germline assignment: CDR1 MDHEN and CDR2 SYDVKM. Trimming at V came to 4 bases and at J to 9 bases, leaving 14 bases not matched to a gene. The CDR3 is 17 amino acids. CDR3 protein: CASSSGSSGGYYRELFF. CDR3 DNA sequence: TGTGCCAGCAGTTCCGGCTCTAGCGGGGGTTACTACCGGGAGCTGTTTTTT.

This clone was seen more than once but under ten times. The rearrangement uses TRBV9 and TRBJ1-1; D may be TRBD1 (5 bases). V lost 0 bases and J 4 bases, leaving 7 bases between the germline ends. The germline V gene encodes CDR1 SGDLS and CDR2 YYNGEE. The CDR3 covers 13 residues. DNA for the CDR3: TGTGCCAGCAGCGTAGGAACAGGCACTGAAGCTTTCTTT. Translation gives CASSVGTGTEAFF.

The chain links TRBV28 to TRBJ1-5, with a tentative D call TRBD1 (5 bases). V lost 7 bases to trimming and J lost 5 bases, with 15 bases between them. The germline CDR1 and CDR2 sequences are MDHEN and SYDVKM. The CDR3 sequence is 14 residues long. The CDR3: CASTPSGGDQPQHF. The CDR3 DNA reads as TGTGCCAGCACCCCCTCCGGGGGGGATCAGCCCCAGCATTTT.

The rearrangement joins TRBV30 to TRBJ2-3; a weak D match, TRBD1 (5 bases). V was cut by 2 bases and J by 6 bases, with 9 bases left in between. This CDR3 has 12 residues. Germline lookup yields CDR1 GTSNPN and CDR2 SVGIG (reference sequence). The CDR3 DNA sequence: TGTGCCTGGAGTCCTCCAGGGGATACGCAGTATTTT. Its translation is CAWSPPGDTQYF.

The chain couples TRBV7-9 to TRBJ2-6, with D perhaps matching TRBD1 (6 bases). This CDR3 has 15 residues. V lost 5 bases, J lost 3 bases, and 11 bases lay in between. Looked up from germline, CDR1 is SEHNR and CDR2 is FQNEAQ (reference sequence). DNA for the CDR3: TGTGCCAGCAGCCCCGGGACAAATGGGGCCAACGTCCTGACTTTC. The encoded protein is CASSPGTNGANVLTF. Full variable domain (outside the CDR3, taken from reference TRBV7-9 and TRBJ2-6): DTGVSQNPRHKITKRGQNVTFRCDPISEHNRLYWYRQTLGQGPEFLTYFQNEAQLEKSRLLSDRFSAERPKGSFSTLEIQRTEQGDSAMYLCASSPGTNGANVLTFGAGSRLTVL.

The chain couples TRBV13 to TRBJ2-3, with a weak D call TRBD1 (6 bases). CDR3 size: 15 residues. The ends were cut back, 0 bases at V and 4 bases at J, with 11 bases in the middle. Germline CDR1 PRHDT, CDR2 FYEKMQ (reference sequence). CDR3 nucleotides: TGTGCCAGCAGCTTAGGACAGGGTGGATCAGATACGCAGTATTTT. It encodes CASSLGQGGSDTQYF. Complete variable domain (other parts from reference TRBV13 and TRBJ2-3): AAGVIQSPRHLIKEKRETATLKCYPIPRHDTVYWYQQGPGQDPQFLISFYEKMQSDKGSIPDRFSAQQFSDYHSELNMSSLELGDSALYFCASSLGQGGSDTQYFGPGTRLTVL.

This clone has a single count. The CDR3: CAWREYQSNYGYTF. The CDR3 DNA is TGTGCCTGGAGGGAATACCAATCTAACTATGGCTACACCTTC. The V gene is TRBV30, the J gene TRBJ1-2, with D unresolved. The germline gives CDR1 GTSNPN, CDR2 SVGIG (reference sequence). The CDR3 spans 14 residues. The V end was cut by 3 bases, the J end by 0 bases, with 11 bases between.

The chain links TRBV9 to TRBJ2-3; the match to TRBD2 covers 12 bases. With 2 bases clipped from V and 2 bases from J, the junction kept 3 bases outside the gene matches. Germline V CDR1 and CDR2: SGDLS, YYNGEE. This CDR3 has 16 residues. CDR3 region: CASSVGTSGYTDTQYF. For the CDR3, the DNA is TGTGCCAGCAGCGTCGGGACTAGCGGGTACACAGATACGCAGTATTTT. Full variable domain (missing parts from reference TRBV9 and TRBJ2-3): DSGVTQTPKHLITATGQRVTLRCSPRSGDLSVYWYQQSLDQGLQFLIQYYNGEERAKGNILERFSAQQFPDLHSELNLSSLELGDSALYFCASSVGTSGYTDTQYFGPGTRLTVL.

The chain couples TRBV19 to TRBJ2-7, with D perhaps matching TRBD1 (6 bases). CDR1 is LNHDA, CDR2 SQIVND, per germline (reference sequence). Trimming stripped 1 base from V and 6 bases from J, with 16 bases between. The CDR3 consists of 15 residues. CDR3 DNA: TGTGCCAGTAGTATAGGTCCAGGGGCGAGCGGCGAGCAGTACTTC. This translates into CASSIGPGASGEQYF.

The chain links TRBV5-4 to TRBJ1-4; D is uncertain. The germline V gene encodes CDR1 SGHNT and CDR2 YYREEE (reference sequence). The CDR3 loop spans 14 amino acids. The V gene lost 4 bases and the J gene lost 2 bases, with 9 bases spanning the gap. CDR3 DNA: TGTGCCAGCAGCCGGACGGTGACTAATGAAAAACTGTTTTTT. Encoded protein: CASSRTVTNEKLFF.

The CDR3 DNA reads as TGTGCCAGCAGGTCGGCAGCCCGCGCTGGGGCCAACGTCCTGACTTTC. It specifies CASRSAARAGANVLTF. V and J are TRBV27 and TRBJ2-6; D remains ambiguous. With 6 bases removed from V and 2 bases from J, the gap between germline ends came to 14 bases. CDR1 and CDR2 from the germline V gene are MNHEY and SMNVEV (reference sequence). The CDR3 has 16 residues.

This chain connects TRBV5-1 to TRBJ1-3; no definite D call. The CDR3 extends over 16 amino acids. V was cut by 4 bases and J by 0 bases, with 14 bases left in between. Germline CDR1 is SGHRS and CDR2 is YFSETQ. The CDR3 loop reads CASSPASGSSGNTIYF. CDR3 sequence (DNA): TGCGCCAGCAGCCCGGCCTCGGGGAGCTCTGGAAACACCATATATTTT.

This clone is medium-sized (0.01 to 0.1%) in the sample. The rearrangement joins TRBV6-6 to TRBJ1-2, with D possibly being TRBD1 (6 bases). This CDR3 has 14 residues. CDR1 and CDR2 from the germline V gene are MNHNY and SVGAGI (reference sequence). The V end was cut by 6 bases, the J end by 4 bases, with 15 bases between. CDR3 residues: CASSRETGPYGYTF. The CDR3 bases are TGTGCCAGCAGCCGCGAGACAGGCCCCTATGGCTACACCTTC.

The gene calls are TRBV5-1 and TRBJ1-2, with 7 bases matching TRBD1. The CDR3 extends over 15 amino acids. Looked up from germline, CDR1 is SGHRS and CDR2 is YFSETQ. Germline trimming cut 3 bases from V and 4 bases from J; bases unmatched to any gene: 9. CDR3 DNA: TGCGCCAGCAGCTCGGGGGGGACAGAGACCTATGGCTACACCTTC. It codes for CASSSGGTETYGYTF. Drawing the rest from reference TRBV5-1 and TRBJ1-2, the complete variable domain is KAGVTQTPRYLIKTRGQQVTLSCSPISGHRSVSWYQQTPGQGLQFLFEYFSETQRNKGNFPGRFSGRQFSNSRSEMNVSTLELGDSALYLCASSSGGTETYGYTFGSGTRLTVV.

This chain connects TRBV6-1 to TRBJ2-7; unclear D gene. Germline-derived CDR1 and CDR2 are MNHNS and SASEGT. V lost 6 bases to trimming and J lost 4 bases, with 10 bases between them. The length of the CDR3 is 12 residues. The CDR3 reads CASSPTGYEQYF. CDR3 bases: TGTGCCAGCAGCCCGACCGGTTACGAGCAGTACTTC.

The V gene is TRBV15, the J gene TRBJ2-1; D may correspond to TRBD1 or TRBD2 (6 bases each). Trimming left V 5 bases short and J 0 bases short, with 17 bases between. Germline V gives CDR1 LNHNV, CDR2 YYDKDF (reference sequence). The CDR3 is 17 residues long. The DNA of the CDR3 is TGTGCCACCAGCCCCCCGGGGGCGCTGAGCTCCTACAATGAGCAGTTCTTC. This gives the protein CATSPPGALSSYNEQFF.